These T cell receptor beta chains were read from a single sample in a study of patients and donors after allogeneic stem cell transplantation. TCRdb analysed the RT-PCR reads with MiXCR anew, one entry per CDR3 protein. The sample gives approximately 98,000 distinct CDR3 sequences, around 33% of which show up once; around 27% is in the top ten. The sample comprised blood, either unsorted or a sorted T cell fraction (not recorded which). The receptor source for this set is a human donor who was either an allogeneic HSCT recipient or a stem cell or donor lymphocyte infusion donor (not recorded which). It is not recorded whose cells these are; they may come from a transplant donor. CDR3s leave out the opening cysteine and the closing phenylalanine or tryptophan. Fields, in order: CDR3 length, J gene, V gene, CDR3 protein.

>13|TRBJ2-1|TRBV14
ASSQARGRGIEQF
>13|TRBJ2-1|TRBV11-2
ASSLAGPTYNEQF
>12|TRBJ1-4|TRBV5-6
ASSLDGVGEKLF
>10|TRBJ1-1|TRBV29-1
SVETQGTEAF
>10|TRBJ1-1|TRBV6-5
ASRKGQGEAF
>13|TRBJ1-2|TRBV4-2
ASSQDGGRSSGYT
>11|TRBJ2-5|TRBV7-2
ASSFGWRGTQY
>12|TRBJ1-2|TRBV24-1
ATSDLEGAGGYT
>11|TRBJ2-7|TRBV7-6
ASSLVATGEQY
>17|TRBJ2-7|TRBV12-3/TRBV12-4
ASSPNHQRPPRSSYEQY
>11|TRBJ1-5|TRBV18
ASSPRLNQPQH
>12|TRBJ1-3|TRBV10-3
AISYGRGGNTIY
>11|TRBJ1-6|TRBV7-9
ASSSTGNSPLH
>11|TRBJ2-3|TRBV3-1
ASSPSATDTQY
>12|TRBJ2-1|TRBV20-1
SARAGQATNEQF
>10|TRBJ2-5|TRBV29-1
SVVVGQETQY
>13|TRBJ2-1|TRBV20-1
SARLGVVTYNEQF
>10|TRBJ1-4|TRBV20-1
SARSGAEKLF
>9|TRBJ1-3|TRBV20-1
SARDLNTIY
>10|TRBJ1-6|TRBV20-1
SASPDSGTSP
>12|TRBJ2-1|TRBV12-5
ASGDRDEYNEQF
>9|TRBJ1-2|TRBV29-1
SVEGVYGYT
>13|TRBJ2-2|TRBV28
ASSLPGANTGELF
>12|TRBJ2-1|TRBV25-1
ASSEQGARNEQF
>9|TRBJ2-5|TRBV7-2
ASRAGETQY
>19|TRBJ2-7|TRBV4-2
ASSQVAGTSGTTSSPYEQY
>10|TRBJ1-5|TRBV4-1
ASSRDVQPQH
>12|TRBJ1-2|TRBV7-8
ASSLDRRVGIST
>10|TRBJ1-3|TRBV20-1
SARVSGNTIY
>13|TRBJ2-1|TRBV9
ASSVEGPPRYEQF
>10|TRBJ1-3|TRBV5-1
ASTGPGNTIY
>12|TRBJ2-1|TRBV7-9
ASSSSLRDKEQF
>10|TRBJ1-1|TRBV7-9
ASSLGPSEAF
>13|TRBJ2-7|TRBV19
ASSLHGTDWLEQY
>13|TRBJ1-1|TRBV5-1
ASSPRTGAQTEAF